Here is one T cell receptor (beta chain) with its context. Its antigen is still unknown. Germline CDR1 is SGHTA and CDR2 is FQGNSA. V lost 0 bases to trimming and J lost 5 bases; unmatched junction nucleotides: 4. The CDR3 is 15 amino acids. These data originate in a study of shared clonotypes between healthy human individuals. The wider study: Donor ages ranged 18 to 49 years: a couple of women, a few men. Whole-study findings and limits: In this cohort, only blood was sampled, and tissue repertoires likely differ.

The naive CD8 fraction comprised CD45RO-negative cells positively selected for CCR7 and excluded terminally differentiated effector memory CD45RA+ cells. Repertoires were generated with immunoSEQ multiplex PCR, while TCRdb's copy carries only in-frame clones and drops some. The sample lists some 2 million clones; less than 95% were seen once. This receptor was taken from a man aged 18 to 30 in good health. The rearrangement links TRBV7-2 to TRBJ1-1; 9 nucleotides agree with TRBD1. Sequenced sample: naive CD8+ T cells sorted from blood. The CDR3: CASSLAFGTGTEAFF. The CDR3 nucleotides read TGTGCCAGCAGCTTAGCGTTTGGGACAGGGACTGAAGCTTTCTTT.